These 18 T cell receptor beta chains were sequenced from one sample in a study of blood T cell repertoires in COVID-19. Assay: immunoSEQ multiplex PCR; the TCRdb copy retains only in-frame clones and omits some. The profile shows more than 100,000 clones, more than 75% of them singletons. Source material: peripheral blood. These receptors came from a man aged 65-85 years with active COVID-19.

The chain carries TRBV27 and TRBJ2-6, with 7 bases that match TRBD1. The J segment lost 0 bases and the V segment lost 8 bases, leaving 10 bases of the junction unmatched. Germline V CDR1 and CDR2: MNHEY, SMNVEV (reference sequence). The CDR3 has 17 residues. In DNA form, the CDR3 reads TGTGCCAGCGGGAACAGGGGCCCGATCTCTGGGGCCAACGTCCTGACTTTC. Translated, it gives CASGNRGPISGANVLTF.

This chain uses TRBV4-3 with TRBJ2-1; 9 nucleotides align to TRBD2. The CDR3 sequence is 19 residues long. The ends lost 1 base at V and 8 bases at J; junction bases unmatched: 18. Germline V CDR1 and CDR2: LGHNA, YSLEER. Written as DNA, the CDR3 is TGCGCCAGCAGCCAAGTTACTAGCGGGTGGAGGAGCACGGCGTATGAGCAGTTCTTC. As protein: CASSQVTSGWRSTAYEQFF.

This clone was observed once. This rearrangement joins TRBV27 to TRBJ2-2; tentative D call: TRBD2 (7 bases). Germline CDR1 is MNHEY and CDR2 is SMNVEV (reference sequence). The ends were cut back, 5 bases at V and 4 bases at J, with 17 bases in the middle. CDR3 size: 16 residues. CDR3: CASSRGGGAVTGELFF. The CDR3 DNA sequence: TGTGCCAGCAGTCGCGGTGGGGGGGCGGTCACCGGGGAGCTGTTTTTT.

The rearrangement uses TRBV5-1 and TRBJ2-1; D may be TRBD1 (6 bases). Looked up from germline, CDR1 is SGHRS and CDR2 is YFSETQ. V lost 4 bases and J 8 bases, leaving 16 bases between the germline ends. The CDR3 spans 14 residues. CDR3 DNA sequence: TGCGCCAGCAGCGTGGACCCCAGGGGATATGAGCAGTTCTTC. Residues: CASSVDPRGYEQFF.

The CDR3 DNA reads as TGTGCCAGCAGCCCCGGAGGGCCCTCGCGCAGGGATACGCAGTATTTT. It translates to CASSPGGPSRRDTQYF. The chain links TRBV5-6 to TRBJ2-3; tentatively, D is TRBD2 (6 bases). Germline loops: CDR1 SGHDT, CDR2 YYEEEE. This CDR3 spans 16 amino acids. V was clipped by 4 bases and J by 6 bases, with 21 bases between them.

This clone was counted a single time. The chain couples TRBV7-8 to TRBJ2-4; D is perhaps TRBD2 (6 bases). The CDR3 has 19 residues. The germline V gene encodes CDR1 SGHVS and CDR2 FQNEAQ. V was pared by 3 bases and J by 0 bases, with 21 bases between. In DNA, the CDR3 is TGTGCCAGCAGCTTGGCGGGATCAGAAAGTACTTTAGCCAAAAACATTCAGTACTTC. Residues: CASSLAGSESTLAKNIQYF.

V usage is TRBV29-1 and J usage is TRBJ2-5, with unresolved D. Trimming cost V 4 bases and J 2 bases, with 5 bases left between them. The CDR3 is 11 amino acids. The germline CDR1 and CDR2 sequences are SQVTM and ANQGSEA. CDR3 sequence reads: CSVAGQETQYF. CDR3 DNA: TGCAGCGTTGCAGGTCAAGAGACCCAGTACTTC.

The rearrangement joins TRBV19 to TRBJ2-6; 11 nucleotides agree with TRBD2. V gave up 7 bases and J gave up 0 bases; unmatched junction bases: 5. This CDR3 comprises 17 residues. Germline V gene sequence: CDR1 LNHDA, CDR2 SQIVND (reference sequence). This CDR3 is CASTISGRASGANVLTF. CDR3 nucleotide sequence: TGTGCCAGTACTATTAGCGGGAGGGCCTCTGGGGCCAACGTCCTGACTTTC.

J is TRBJ1-1 and V is TRBV6-5, with D hard to call. Germline lookup yields CDR1 MNHEY and CDR2 SVGAGI. Trimming shortened V by 0 bases and J by 5 bases, and 13 bases separated the two germline ends. The CDR3 is 15 residues long. The CDR3 DNA sequence: TGTGCCAGCAGTTACTCGAGGCGGCTGACGACTGAAGCTTTCTTT. It codes for CASSYSRRLTTEAFF.

The chain combines TRBV4-2 with TRBJ2-3; 8 bases line up with TRBD2. The CDR3 loop spans 17 amino acids. Losses at the gene ends were 3 bases for V and 7 bases for J; bases not matched to a gene: 15. Looked up from germline, CDR1 is LGHNA and CDR2 is YNFKEQ. The CDR3 DNA reads as TGTGCCAGCAGCCAGATAGGCGGGCTAGCGGGTGGTAATACGCAGTATTTT. Translation gives CASSQIGGLAGGNTQYF.

The chain links TRBV4-2 to TRBJ2-3; 10 bases match TRBD2. Unmatched junction bases numbered 11, after V lost 1 base and J lost 1 base. CDR3 length equals 19 residues. Germline CDR1 is LGHNA and CDR2 is YNFKEQ. The CDR3 nucleotides are TGTGCCAGCAGCCAAGGCGGGCGTAGCGGGAGGAGTCGCACAGATACGCAGTATTTT. Translating gives CASSQGGRSGRSRTDTQYF.

The V call is TRBV6-1, the J call TRBJ2-7, with 8 bases fitting TRBD2. This CDR3 is 16 amino acids long. Germline CDR1 reads MNHNS; CDR2 reads SASEGT. Losses at the gene ends were 4 bases for V and 4 bases for J; bases not matched to a gene: 12. CDR3 nucleotide sequence: TGTGCCAGCAGTGCCCAAACTAGCGGAGGGGCATACGAGCAGTACTTC. The encoded protein is CASSAQTSGGAYEQYF.

This rearrangement joins TRBV7-2 to TRBJ2-7; the D is unclear. Trimming removed 1 base at V and 1 base at J, with 14 bases between. CDR1 and CDR2 from the germline V gene are SGHTA and FQGNSA. This CDR3 is 16 amino acids long. In DNA form, the CDR3 reads TGTGCCAGCAGCTTAGGAAGTACAGTTCCATCCTACGAGCAGTACTTC. Its translation: CASSLGSTVPSYEQYF.

The genes are TRBV27 and TRBJ2-7; 9 positions match TRBD2. The CDR3 is made up of 14 amino acids. Trimming removed 6 bases from V and 1 base from J; junction bases left unmatched: 4. Germline-derived CDR1 and CDR2 are MNHEY and SMNVEV (reference sequence). The CDR3 nucleotides read TGTGCCAGCAGAGAAGCGGGAGGTTCCTACGAGCAGTACTTC. It codes for CASREAGGSYEQYF.

The count of this clone is one. The chain employs TRBV5-1 and TRBJ1-3; 7 positions match TRBD1. The V gene's germline CDR1 is SGHRS and CDR2 YFSETQ. The CDR3 runs 16 residues. The V and J ends lost 2 bases and 0 bases, in that order; junction bases with no gene match: 5. Written as DNA, the CDR3 is TGCGCCAGCAGCTTCGCCGACAGGGTCTCTGGAAACACCATATATTTT. Translation gives CASSFADRVSGNTIYF.

CDR3 bases: TGTGCCAGCTCACCACCGCGCCAGGGGGATCAAGAGACCCAGTACTTC. Residues: CASSPPRQGDQETQYF. V is TRBV18 and J is TRBJ2-5, with 7 positions matching TRBD1. Germline V gives CDR1 KGHSH, CDR2 LQKENI. The CDR3 runs 16 residues. J gave up 2 bases and V 0 bases, and 6 bases lay outside the gene matches.

V usage is TRBV19 and J usage is TRBJ2-1; 10 bases map to TRBD2. This CDR3 has 15 amino acids. Germline CDR1 and CDR2: LNHDA and SQIVND (reference sequence). The V and J ends lost 3 bases and 4 bases, in that order; junction bases with no gene match: 3. The CDR3 sequence: CASSIGLAEYNEQFF. The DNA for the CDR3 is TGTGCCAGTAGTATTGGACTAGCGGAGTACAATGAGCAGTTCTTC.

The rearrangement uses TRBV24-1 and TRBJ2-7; TRBD2 aligns across 12 bases. The germline gives CDR1 KGHDR, CDR2 SFDVKD. This CDR3 contains 14 residues. The J segment lost 6 bases and the V segment lost 9 bases, leaving 8 bases of the junction unmatched. The CDR3 region has the DNA TGTGCCACCCAGACTAGCGGGAGTCGAGGCGAGCAGTACTTC. This sequence encodes CATQTSGSRGEQYF.